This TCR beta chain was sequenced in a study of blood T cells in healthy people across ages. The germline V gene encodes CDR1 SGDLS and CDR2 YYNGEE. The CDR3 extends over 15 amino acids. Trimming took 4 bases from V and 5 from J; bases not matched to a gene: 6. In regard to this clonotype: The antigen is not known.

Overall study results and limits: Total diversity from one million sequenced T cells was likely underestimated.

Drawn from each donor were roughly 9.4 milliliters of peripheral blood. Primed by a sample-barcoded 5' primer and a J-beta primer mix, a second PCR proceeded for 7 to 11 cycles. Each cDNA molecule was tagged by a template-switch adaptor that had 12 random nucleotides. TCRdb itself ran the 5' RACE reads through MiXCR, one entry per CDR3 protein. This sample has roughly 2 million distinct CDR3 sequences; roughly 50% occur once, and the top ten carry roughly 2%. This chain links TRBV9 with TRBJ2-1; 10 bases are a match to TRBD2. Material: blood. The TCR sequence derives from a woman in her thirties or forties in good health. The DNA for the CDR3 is TGTGCCAGCAGCCCTACTAGCGGGGCAGACAATGAGCAGTTCTTC. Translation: CASSPTSGADNEQFF.